This T cell receptor (beta chain) was profiled in a study of identical twins. Whole-study results and caveats: One should note that invariant MAIT and iNKT cells could partly confound zero-insertion analyses. Insertions ran lower in abundant cord blood beta clonotypes, though not in memory repertoires. It was cross-sectional statistical analysis, not following the same donors, that the conclusions relied on.

Trimming took off 0 bases at V and 1 base at J, with 9 bases between the two ends. Germline CDR1 and CDR2: MNHEY and SVGAGI. The length of the CDR3 is 15 residues. In its sample, this clonotype was seen a few times. No antigen is known for it. From the 5' RACE reads, TCRdb called clonotypes with MiXCR, one entry per CDR3 protein. The repertoire consists of hundreds of thousands of distinct CDR3 sequences, with around 8.6% occurring once and the leading ten covering 0.75% to 1%. These records were also assigned to another study, of yellow fever vaccine responses in identical twins.

Material: PBMCs. The chain carries TRBV6-5 and TRBJ1-2; D is undetermined. This TCR came from a woman aged 18-29 years in good health. The CDR3 nucleotides are TGTGCCAGCAGTTACTCCCGCGCAGTTAACTATGGCTACACCTTC. It specifies CASSYSRAVNYGYTF.